These 24 T cell receptor beta chains came from one sample sequenced in a study of OX40 agonist ivuxolimab in advanced cancers. Sequenced by immunoSEQ multiplex PCR; TCRdb stores in-frame clones only, minus some. The table includes some 39,000 clones, roughly 84% detected once. This specimen was CD4+ or CD8+ T cells sorted from blood, taken in a trial of the OX40 agonist ivuxolimab. These TCRs come from an adult with an advanced solid tumor such as melanoma, head and neck, liver or kidney cancer.

The chain employs TRBV25-1 and TRBJ2-3; a weak D match, TRBD1 (5 bases). Germline CDR1 is MGHDK and CDR2 is SYGVNS. This CDR3 spans 16 amino acids. V dropped 8 bases and J dropped 0 bases, with 18 bases sitting between them. CDR3 nucleotides: TGTGCCAGCGCTGGCGGCAGGGTTCGTAGCACAGATACGCAGTATTTT. This codes for CASAGGRVRSTDTQYF. Variable domain in full (rest from reference TRBV25-1 and TRBJ2-3): EADIYQTPRYLVIGTGKKITLECSQTMGHDKMYWYQQDPGMELHLIHYSYGVNSTEKGDLSSESTVSRIRTEHFPLTLESARPSHTSQYLCASAGGRVRSTDTQYFGPGTRLTVL.

The gene calls are TRBV2 and TRBJ1-2; possible D gene TRBD1, 6 bases. The CDR3 loop spans 13 amino acids. Germline CDR1 reads SNHLY; CDR2 reads FYNNEI. Trimming took 4 bases from V and 4 from J, leaving 10 bases between them. The DNA of the CDR3 is TGTGCCAGCAGTGGAACAGGGTTCTATGGCTACACCTTC. Residues: CASSGTGFYGYTF.

This clone was observed a single time. This sequence joins TRBV5-1 and TRBJ1-4; 7 nucleotides align to TRBD1. Germline CDR1 and CDR2: SGHRS and YFSETQ. CDR3 size: 14 residues. J lost 3 bases, V lost 5 bases, and 4 bases had no gene match. This CDR3 reads CASRIGTANEKLFF. CDR3 nucleotide sequence: TGCGCCAGCAGGATCGGGACAGCTAATGAAAAACTGTTTTTT.

The DNA for the CDR3 is TGTGCCAGCAGTTTCTTGGGAGAAGACTATGGCTACACCTTC. Its translation: CASSFLGEDYGYTF. The chain recombines TRBV27 with TRBJ1-2; D is undetermined. The CDR3 contains 14 residues. CDR1 MNHEY and CDR2 SMNVEV come from the germline V gene (reference sequence). Trimming took 3 bases from V and 3 from J, leaving 11 bases between them.

In DNA, the CDR3 is TGTGCCTGGAGTATAAGACTAGCGGGTAACTCCTACGAGCAGTACTTC. It codes for CAWSIRLAGNSYEQYF. The J gene is TRBJ2-7, the V gene TRBV30; TRBD2 matches 10 bases. The V gene's germline CDR1 is GTSNPN and CDR2 SVGIG (reference sequence). V was pared by 2 bases and J by 0 bases, with 7 bases of the junction left unmatched. This CDR3 is built from 16 residues.

The chain couples TRBV10-2 to TRBJ1-2; 8 nucleotides line up with TRBD1. The CDR3 has 13 amino acids. Germline V gene lookup returns CDR1 WSHSY and CDR2 SAAADI. V shed 6 bases and J 7 bases; nucleotides not matched to a gene: 7. The CDR3 DNA reads TGCGCCAGCAGCGAGGACAGGGTGGGTGGCTACACCTTC. This translates into CASSEDRVGGYTF.

This clone came up a few times. This chain joins TRBV4-1 and TRBJ2-5; 10 bases map to TRBD1. With V trimmed by 4 bases and J by 5 bases, 4 bases remained unmatched. The CDR3 is 14 amino acids. The germline V gene encodes CDR1 MGHRA and CDR2 YSYEKL. The CDR3 DNA is TGCGCCAGCAGCCTAGGACAGGGGGGGGAGACCCAGTACTTC. This gives the protein CASSLGQGGETQYF.

This chain connects TRBV7-3 to TRBJ2-2; D not certain. Deletions cut 2 bases from V and 0 bases from J, with 13 bases between. This CDR3 contains 17 residues. Germline V gene data show CDR1 as SGHTA and CDR2 as FQGTGA. The CDR3 DNA sequence: TGTGCCAGCAGCTTACTTAGTTCGAGCCCGAACACCGGGGAGCTGTTTTTT. Translation: CASSLLSSSPNTGELFF. Combining the CDR3 with reference TRBV7-3 and TRBJ2-2 gives the whole variable domain GAGVSQTPSNKVTEKGKYVELRCDPISGHTALYWYRQSLGQGPEFLIYFQGTGAADDSGLPNDRFFAVRPEGSVSTLKIQRTERGDSAVYLCASSLLSSSPNTGELFFGEGSRLTVL.

This clone was detected a few times. The rearrangement links TRBV29-1 to TRBJ1-1, with D unresolved. Trimming cost V 2 bases and J 6 bases, with 4 bases left between them. In germline, CDR1 is SQVTM, CDR2 ANQGSEA. The CDR3 runs to 10 residues. The CDR3 DNA sequence: TGCAGCGTTGAATTGTCTGAAGCTTTCTTT. This codes for CSVELSEAFF. Looking up the rest from reference TRBV29-1 and TRBJ1-1 gives the full variable domain: SAVISQKPSRDICQRGTSLTIQCQVDSQVTMMFWYRQQPGQSLTLIATANQGSEATYESGFVIDKFPISRPNLTFSTLTVSNMSPEDSSIYLCSVELSEAFFGQGTRLTVV.

This clone was seen a few times. This sequence joins TRBV7-9 and TRBJ2-7; 8 bases match TRBD1. CDR3 size: 17 residues. The V and J ends lost 4 bases and 2 bases, in that order; junction bases with no gene match: 13. Looked up from germline, CDR1 is SEHNR and CDR2 is FQNEAQ (reference sequence). The CDR3 sequence: CASSSKPQTGDPYEQYF. CDR3 sequence (DNA): TGTGCCAGCAGCTCCAAACCCCAGACAGGGGATCCCTACGAGCAGTACTTC.

This clone has just a few counts. The chain has TRBV2 and TRBJ2-2; a weak D match, TRBD2 (6 bases). CDR1 SNHLY and CDR2 FYNNEI come from the germline V gene. CDR3 length: 15 amino acids. V lost 7 bases, J lost 5 bases, and 17 bases lay in between. The CDR3 sequence is CASKLGLQRTGELFF. CDR3 DNA: TGTGCCAGCAAGTTGGGACTCCAGAGGACCGGGGAGCTGTTTTTT.

The chain has TRBV30 and TRBJ1-1; 7 bases match TRBD1. Germline loops: CDR1 GTSNPN, CDR2 SVGIG (reference sequence). The V segment lost 1 base and the J segment 6 bases; nucleotides outside the gene matches: 8. The CDR3 loop spans 14 amino acids. The CDR3 DNA follows: TGTGCCTGGAGTGGAATAGGACAGGCCGCTGAAGCTTTCTTT. The encoded protein is CAWSGIGQAAEAFF. Supplemented by reference TRBV30 and TRBJ1-1, the full variable domain reads SQTIHQWPATLVQPVGSPLSLECTVEGTSNPNLYWYRQAAGRGLQLLFYSVGIGQISSEVPQNLSASRPQDRQFILSSKKLLLSDSGFYLCAWSGIGQAAEAFFGQGTRLTVV.

This clone was recorded a few times. The chain combines TRBV27 with TRBJ2-7; 10 nucleotides align to TRBD1. Germline V gene sequence: CDR1 MNHEY, CDR2 SMNVEV (reference sequence). The CDR3 spans 15 residues. Trimming at V came to 6 bases and at J to 4 bases, leaving 9 bases not matched to a gene. As DNA, the CDR3 is TGTGCCAGCAGCCCAGACAGGGGGCTTCTTTACGAGCAGTACTTC. This translates into CASSPDRGLLYEQYF.

V and J are TRBV5-1 and TRBJ1-1; D call uncertain. Trimming shortened V by 4 bases and J by 0 bases, and 7 bases separated the two germline ends. The CDR3 loop spans 13 amino acids. Per germline, CDR1 SGHRS and CDR2 YFSETQ. CDR3 sequence reads: CASSRTMNTEAFF. The CDR3 DNA is TGCGCCAGCAGCCGCACTATGAACACTGAAGCTTTCTTT.

V and J are TRBV5-6 and TRBJ1-2, with TRBD1 matching 10 bases. The CDR3 is made up of 18 amino acids. Losses at the gene ends were 4 bases for V and 5 bases for J; bases not matched to a gene: 17. Germline CDR1 reads SGHDT; CDR2 reads YYEEEE. The CDR3 DNA is TGTGCCAGCAGCCCCGACACCGGGACAGGGGCAAATAAATATGGCTACACCTTC. Its translation is CASSPDTGTGANKYGYTF. Full variable domain (rest looked up from reference TRBV5-6 and TRBJ1-2): DAGVTQSPTHLIKTRGQQVTLRCSPKSGHDTVSWYQQALGQGPQFIFQYYEEEERQRGNFPDRFSGHQFPNYSSELNVNALLLGDSALYLCASSPDTGTGANKYGYTFGSGTRLTVV.

The rearrangement uses TRBV5-6 and TRBJ2-1; 9 nucleotides align to TRBD1. The germline V gene encodes CDR1 SGHDT and CDR2 YYEEEE. V shed 2 bases and J 0 bases; nucleotides not matched to a gene: 3. The CDR3 is 16 amino acids. Here the CDR3 DNA reads TGTGCCAGCAGCTTCCGGACAGGGGACTCCTACAATGAGCAGTTCTTC. Its translation: CASSFRTGDSYNEQFF.

The CDR3 here is CASSPSDLRNEQFF. In DNA, the CDR3 is TGCGCCAGCAGCCCCTCGGACCTGAGGAATGAGCAGTTCTTC. J is TRBJ2-1 and V is TRBV4-1; no firm D call. V lost 4 bases and J lost 7, with 14 bases in between. Germline V gives CDR1 MGHRA, CDR2 YSYEKL. The CDR3 has 14 residues.

The chain has TRBV19 and TRBJ1-5; perhaps TRBD1 as D (6 bases). The CDR3 covers 13 residues. V lost 5 bases and J 9 bases, leaving 14 bases between the germline ends. Germline CDR1 and CDR2: LNHDA and SQIVND (reference sequence). CDR3 protein: CASSLQGRLPQHF. The CDR3 DNA reads as TGTGCCAGTAGTCTCCAGGGGAGGTTGCCCCAGCATTTT.

This chain links TRBV6-6 with TRBJ1-1, with 12 positions matching TRBD1. Germline V lookup: CDR1 MNHNY, CDR2 SVGAGI (reference sequence). This CDR3 spans 14 amino acids. V gave up 7 bases and J gave up 11 bases; unmatched junction bases: 11. The CDR3: CASKMGQGAGRAFF. CDR3 sequence (DNA): TGTGCCAGCAAAATGGGACAGGGGGCTGGACGGGCTTTCTTT.

The genes are TRBV9 and TRBJ2-3, with TRBD2 as a possible D gene (7 bases). V shed 0 bases and J shed 4 bases, with 15 bases lying between them. The CDR3 totals 16 residues. Germline CDR1 SGDLS, CDR2 YYNGEE. The CDR3 is CASSVGGGAFPDTQYF. Here the CDR3 DNA reads TGTGCCAGCAGCGTAGGAGGGGGGGCTTTCCCAGATACGCAGTATTTT. Filled out from reference TRBV9 and TRBJ2-3, the complete variable domain reads DSGVTQTPKHLITATGQRVTLRCSPRSGDLSVYWYQQSLDQGLQFLIQYYNGEERAKGNILERFSAQQFPDLHSELNLSSLELGDSALYFCASSVGGGAFPDTQYFGPGTRLTVL.

The V gene is TRBV29-1, the J gene TRBJ1-1; the D is unclear. The V and J ends lost 5 bases and 5 bases respectively, with 6 bases between them. This CDR3 region has 10 residues. In germline, CDR1 is SQVTM, CDR2 ANQGSEA. The CDR3 DNA follows: TGCAGCGTTCAAGTAACTGAAGCTTTCTTT. Encoded protein: CSVQVTEAFF.

The genes are TRBV7-3 and TRBJ2-1, with 14 bases lining up with TRBD2. The CDR3 contains 19 residues. CDR1 and CDR2 (germline): SGHTA, FQGTGA. Trimming removed 5 bases from V and 3 bases from J; junction bases left unmatched: 12. CDR3 in amino acids: CASSVYGTSGGLLYNEQFF. CDR3 sequence (DNA): TGTGCCAGCAGCGTCTACGGGACTAGCGGGGGACTACTCTACAATGAGCAGTTCTTC.

The rearrangement uses TRBV2 and TRBJ2-3, with D unresolved. Germline CDR1 reads SNHLY; CDR2 reads FYNNEI. Deletions cut 3 bases from V and 2 bases from J, with 15 bases between. The CDR3 consists of 16 residues. CDR3 amino acids: CASSDPGVADTDTQYF. The CDR3, as DNA: TGTGCCAGCAGTGACCCTGGAGTAGCCGACACAGATACGCAGTATTTT. Using reference TRBV2 and TRBJ2-3 for the parts outside the CDR3, the full variable domain is EPEVTQTPSHQVTQMGQEVILRCVPISNHLYFYWYRQILGQKVEFLVSFYNNEISEKSEIFDDQFSVERPDGSNFTLKIRSTKLEDSAMYFCASSDPGVADTDTQYFGPGTRLTVL.

The gene calls are TRBV27 and TRBJ2-7; possibly TRBD1 or TRBD2 for D (5 bases each). This CDR3 has 13 amino acids. Trimming removed 5 bases at V and 4 bases at J, with 12 bases between. Germline V gene lookup returns CDR1 MNHEY and CDR2 SMNVEV (reference sequence). The CDR3 reads CASSPPGAYEQYF. DNA for the CDR3: TGTGCCAGCAGTCCTCCCGGGGCGTACGAGCAGTACTTC.